This entry lists 13 T cell receptor beta chains sequenced from one sample in a study of blood T cell repertoires in COVID-19 (dated by TCRdb to 2018 to 2021). The library was made by the immunoSEQ multiplex PCR assay. The immuneACCESS repertoire file appears here via TCRdb, limited to in-frame rearrangements. These files lack a portion of the clones; in checked studies, under half of the deficit traces to unresolved V genes, and the cause of the others is not known. This sample lists roughly 410,000 clones; around 87% were detected once. The ten largest make up roughly 2.1% of the sample. The sequenced sample consisted of peripheral blood. All receptors come from a woman aged 55-70 years with COVID-19, enrolled during active disease.

V usage is TRBV5-6 and J usage is TRBJ2-2; 9 nucleotides line up with TRBD1. The junction had 11 bases not matched to a gene; V was cut back by 4 bases and J by 4 bases. This CDR3 is 17 amino acids long. Germline CDR1 is SGHDT and CDR2 is YYEEEE. This chain's CDR3 is CASSELTGTGSTGELFF. The CDR3 DNA reads TGTGCCAGCAGCGAACTGACCGGGACAGGGAGCACCGGGGAGCTGTTTTTT. The full variable domain, in which reference TRBV5-6 and TRBJ2-2 provide the parts outside the CDR3, is DAGVTQSPTHLIKTRGQQVTLRCSPKSGHDTVSWYQQALGQGPQFIFQYYEEEERQRGNFPDRFSGHQFPNYSSELNVNALLLGDSALYLCASSELTGTGSTGELFFGEGSRLTVL.

This clone was seen only a few times. The chain couples TRBV5-4 to TRBJ2-1; 8 positions agree with TRBD2. Trimming cost V 1 base and J 5 bases; bases outside gene matches: 5. CDR1 is SGHNT and CDR2 is YYREEE in the germline V gene (reference sequence). The CDR3 sequence is 15 residues long. This CDR3 is CASSLRGGGNNEQFF. Written as DNA, the CDR3 is TGTGCCAGCAGCTTGAGAGGCGGGGGGAACAATGAGCAGTTCTTC.

The chain has TRBV7-6 and TRBJ1-5; 7 positions match TRBD1. CDR1 is SGHVS, CDR2 FNYEAQ, per germline. Trimming took 5 bases from V and 3 from J; bases not matched to a gene: 7. The CDR3 spans 15 residues. This chain's CDR3 is CASSPDRAANQPQHF. The CDR3 DNA reads TGTGCCAGCAGCCCCGACAGGGCGGCCAATCAGCCCCAGCATTTT.

V is TRBV4-1 and J is TRBJ2-1, with D possibly matching TRBD1 (7 bases). The CDR3 contains 17 residues. V lost 1 base and J lost 0, with 13 bases in between. Germline assignment: CDR1 MGHRA and CDR2 YSYEKL. CDR3 amino acids: CASSQVGGGISYNEQFF. The CDR3 DNA is TGCGCCAGCAGCCAAGTAGGAGGGGGCATCTCCTACAATGAGCAGTTCTTC.

The rearrangement links TRBV5-1 to TRBJ2-1, with D possibly TRBD1 on 6 matching bases. The CDR3 runs to 17 residues. Trimming removed 5 bases at V and 6 bases at J, with 24 bases between. Germline V gene data show CDR1 as SGHRS and CDR2 as YFSETQ. The chain's CDR3 is CASSYQTGNRAGNEQFF. The CDR3 nucleotides read TGCGCCAGCAGTTACCAAACAGGGAATAGGGCAGGCAATGAGCAGTTCTTC.

The J gene is TRBJ1-6, the V gene TRBV5-4; TRBD1 agrees at 7 bases. Germline V gives CDR1 SGHNT, CDR2 YYREEE (reference sequence). J was trimmed by 7 bases and V by 4 bases; bases with no gene match: 5. The CDR3 has 14 amino acids. This CDR3 is CASSQRDRNSPLHF. The CDR3 nucleotides read TGTGCCAGCAGCCAACGGGACAGAAATTCACCCCTCCACTTT.

The chain is built from TRBV10-1 and TRBJ2-1, with a weak D call TRBD1 (5 bases). The length of the CDR3 is 14 residues. The V and J ends lost 0 bases and 10 bases respectively, with 13 bases between them. The V gene's germline CDR1 is WNHNN and CDR2 SYGVQD (reference sequence). CDR3: CASSESPGLEEQFF. The CDR3 coding sequence is TGCGCCAGCAGTGAGTCCCCAGGGCTGGAGGAGCAGTTCTTC.

The rearrangement joins TRBV9 to TRBJ1-2, with 12 bases lining up with TRBD1. In germline, CDR1 is SGDLS, CDR2 YYNGEE. CDR3 length equals 16 residues. The junction had 7 bases not matched to a gene; V was cut back by 4 bases and J by 3 bases. This CDR3 is CASSPAGQGADYGYTF. For the CDR3, the DNA is TGTGCCAGCAGCCCGGCGGGACAGGGGGCTGACTATGGCTACACCTTC.

This chain joins TRBV28 and TRBJ2-1, with TRBD2 as a possible D gene (5 bases). The germline V gene has CDR1 MDHEN and CDR2 SYDVKM. The V gene lost 8 bases and the J gene lost 7 bases, with 9 bases spanning the gap. This CDR3 is 11 amino acids long. CDR3 DNA: TGTGCCAGCGCACTAGGGAATGAGCAGTTCTTC. It translates to CASALGNEQFF.

The chain has TRBV5-5 and TRBJ1-1; a weak D match, TRBD1 (5 bases). The CDR3 is made up of 15 amino acids. Trimming removed 4 bases at V and 3 bases at J, with 16 bases between. The V gene's germline CDR1 is SGHKS and CDR2 YYEKEE (reference sequence). CDR3 nucleotides: TGTGCCAGCAGCGCCCAGGGTCCGAGGCACACTGAAGCTTTCTTT. Its translation: CASSAQGPRHTEAFF.

The genes are TRBV18 and TRBJ2-5, with 9 bases identical to TRBD1. V lost 4 bases and J lost 5; bases outside the gene matches: 5. This CDR3 region has 14 residues. Germline V gives CDR1 KGHSH, CDR2 LQKENI. The CDR3 sequence is CASSQQGARETQYF. The CDR3 DNA reads TGTGCCAGCTCACAACAGGGGGCAAGGGAGACCCAGTACTTC.

The chain couples TRBV19 to TRBJ2-3, with TRBD1 matching over 8 bases. The CDR3 totals 19 residues. Germline CDR1 reads LNHDA; CDR2 reads SQIVND (reference sequence). Trimming removed 4 bases from V and 5 bases from J; junction bases left unmatched: 20. The CDR3 DNA reads as TGTGCCAGTAGTACTTTCACACGGCGGGACAGGCTTAGGGGAGATACGCAGTATTTT. The encoded protein is CASSTFTRRDRLRGDTQYF.

This sequence joins TRBV9 and TRBJ2-5; 9 nucleotides align to TRBD1. V shed 3 bases and J 5 bases; nucleotides not matched to a gene: 14. The V gene's germline CDR1 is SGDLS and CDR2 YYNGEE. The CDR3 runs to 17 residues. The CDR3 bases are TGTGCCAGCAGCGCCTTCCGAGGATCCGGACAGGGGGAGACCCAGTACTTC. Translated: CASSAFRGSGQGETQYF.